This T cell receptor (beta chain) was recorded in a study of tissue T cells after allogeneic stem cell transplantation. The germline gives CDR1 SNHLY, CDR2 FYNNEI. V was shortened by 4 bases and J by 4 bases, with 10 bases between the two germline ends. CDR3 length: 13 residues. Clones were read by immunoSEQ multiplex PCR, and TCRdb kept only the in-frame ones, dropping some. The sample consists of about 9,100 clones, approximately 60% of them appearing once. Comment on this clone: The antigen remains undetermined.

Findings of the study overall: Motif-based clustering found tissue-specific repertoire signatures shared across patients, though few clones were shared. Some tissue clones might be persisting host cells; their alloreactivity or antigen specificity was not determined.

This specimen was tissue from the jejunum, taken at autopsy. The chain recombines TRBV2 with TRBJ2-5; the D gene could be TRBD1 or TRBD2 (5 bases each). This sequence originates from a female donor over 55 with lung cancer. The CDR3 nucleotides are TGTGCCAGCAGTGGAGGGGCACGAGAGACCCAGTACTTC. Its protein is CASSGGARETQYF.